The 22 T cell receptor beta chains given below trace back to one sample, sequenced in a study of CD8 T cell repertoires and HIV-1 epitope variants (dated by TCRdb to the early 2020s). The library was prepared using the immunoSEQ multiplex PCR assay. The clones in this table, taken by TCRdb from immuneACCESS, are in-frame only. Not every clone is retained; where verified, under half of the shortfall comes from an unresolved V gene, and the cause of the rest is unknown. The sample table holds about 90,000 clones, of which roughly four fifths were seen once. Around 25% of the sample lies in the top ten. The specimen was uncultured baseline CD8+ T cells from peripheral blood mononuclear cells (PBMCs). These TCRs come from a male donor with HIV.

The chain couples TRBV19 to TRBJ2-2; 12 bases agree with TRBD2. With 4 bases clipped from V and 5 bases from J, the junction kept 2 bases outside the gene matches. The CDR3 spans 15 residues. Germline V gives CDR1 LNHDA, CDR2 SQIVND (reference sequence). For the CDR3, the DNA is TGTGCCAGTAGTAGAGGACTAGCGGGGACCGGGGAGCTGTTTTTT. This codes for CASSRGLAGTGELFF.

CDR3 sequence reads: CASSLKGTSSSYNSPLHF. DNA of the CDR3: TGCGCCAGCAGCTTGAAAGGGACGTCGAGCTCCTATAATTCACCCCTCCACTTT. V gene TRBV5-1 combines with J gene TRBJ1-6; a weak D match, TRBD1 (5 bases). The CDR3 is made up of 18 amino acids. Germline CDR1 is SGHRS and CDR2 is YFSETQ. With 1 base removed from V and 0 bases from J, the gap between germline ends came to 14 bases. Using reference TRBV5-1 and TRBJ1-6 for the parts outside the CDR3, the full variable domain is KAGVTQTPRYLIKTRGQQVTLSCSPISGHRSVSWYQQTPGQGLQFLFEYFSETQRNKGNFPGRFSGRQFSNSRSEMNVSTLELGDSALYLCASSLKGTSSSYNSPLHFGNGTRLTVT.

The rearrangement uses TRBV28 and TRBJ2-6; D is uncertain. V was trimmed by 3 bases and J by 3 bases, leaving 12 bases between them. Germline V gene sequence: CDR1 MDHEN, CDR2 SYDVKM. This CDR3 is 16 amino acids long. The CDR3 is CASSLLSAGGANVLTF. The DNA for the CDR3 is TGTGCCAGCAGTTTGTTGTCGGCAGGTGGGGCCAACGTCCTGACTTTC.

Only one count was recorded for this clone. CDR3 residues: CASRLSGVPEAFF. The CDR3 coding sequence is TGTGCCAGCAGGCTCTCAGGGGTCCCTGAAGCTTTCTTT. This rearrangement joins TRBV5-8 to TRBJ1-1, with TRBD1 as a possible D gene (6 bases). The CDR3 is 13 residues long. Germline CDR1 reads SGHTS; CDR2 reads YDEGEE. V lost 5 bases to trimming and J lost 6 bases, with 14 bases between them.

This chain joins TRBV29-1 and TRBJ1-1; no reliable D call. The germline V and J ends were trimmed by 1 base and 1 base, with 7 bases remaining between them. Germline V gene sequence: CDR1 SQVTM, CDR2 ANQGSEA. The CDR3 is made up of 13 amino acids. Here the CDR3 DNA reads TGCAGCGTTGAAGCTCAAGGGAACACTGAAGCTTTCTTT. Amino acid sequence: CSVEAQGNTEAFF. The full variable domain, with the rest looked up from reference TRBV29-1 and TRBJ1-1, is SAVISQKPSRDICQRGTSLTIQCQVDSQVTMMFWYRQQPGQSLTLIATANQGSEATYESGFVIDKFPISRPNLTFSTLTVSNMSPEDSSIYLCSVEAQGNTEAFFGQGTRLTVV.

CDR3 amino acids: CSAVAGGGDTQYF. The CDR3 DNA reads as TGCAGCGCCGTAGCGGGAGGGGGGGATACGCAGTATTTT. The chain links TRBV29-1 to TRBJ2-3; the match to TRBD2 covers 11 bases. The CDR3 has 13 residues. CDR1 is SQVTM and CDR2 is ANQGSEA in the germline V gene. The ends lost 7 bases at V and 6 bases at J; junction bases unmatched: 6.

Concerning this clone: The junction departs from germline at one end; a sequencing error may be responsible. The chain links TRBV28 to TRBJ2-7, with 14 bases aligning to TRBD2. This CDR3 comprises 18 residues. Germline values: CDR1 MDHEN, CDR2 SYDVKM. The CDR3 spells CASTYSGLAGALTYGQYF. CDR3 coding DNA: TGTGCCAGCACCTATTCGGGACTAGCGGGAGCCCTCACCTACGGGCAGTACTTC.

In its sample, this clone was seen a few times. The chain employs TRBV7-2 and TRBJ1-2, with a weak D call TRBD1 (6 bases). The CDR3 runs to 13 residues. Trimming took 5 bases from V and 7 from J, leaving 14 bases between them. Germline V gene sequence: CDR1 SGHTA, CDR2 FQGNSA. This CDR3 is CASSGWGPGGYTF. In nucleotides, the CDR3 is TGTGCCAGCAGCGGCTGGGGGCCGGGTGGCTACACCTTC.

This chain connects TRBV4-2 to TRBJ1-5; D unclear. The CDR3 loop spans 18 amino acids. V was trimmed by 4 bases and J by 0 bases, leaving 19 bases between them. Germline CDR1 and CDR2: LGHNA and YNFKEQ. The CDR3: CASSPSLTTVHSNQPQHF. The CDR3 DNA follows: TGTGCCAGCAGCCCATCACTCACTACGGTTCATAGCAATCAGCCCCAGCATTTT.

This rearrangement joins TRBV28 to TRBJ1-1; 8 nucleotides agree with TRBD1. Losses at the gene ends were 3 bases for V and 4 bases for J; bases not matched to a gene: 4. CDR3 length: 14 residues. Germline CDR1 is MDHEN and CDR2 is SYDVKM. CDR3 residues: CASSFTGGGTEAFF. The DNA of the CDR3 is TGTGCCAGCAGTTTCACAGGGGGGGGCACTGAAGCTTTCTTT.

The chain joins TRBV27 to TRBJ1-2, with a possible D match to TRBD1 (5 bases). With 2 bases removed from V and 10 bases from J, the gap between germline ends came to 14 bases. CDR1 MNHEY and CDR2 SMNVEV come from the germline V gene (reference sequence). The CDR3 is 13 amino acids. This CDR3 reads CASSLVQGIPYTF. The CDR3 bases are TGTGCCAGCAGTTTAGTGCAGGGTATTCCCTACACCTTC.

This clone was counted a few times. The rearrangement links TRBV28 to TRBJ1-1; 8 positions match TRBD1. The V and J ends lost 9 bases and 4 bases, in that order; junction bases with no gene match: 13. The CDR3 has 15 amino acids. The germline CDR1 and CDR2 sequences are MDHEN and SYDVKM. CDR3 DNA: TGTGCCAGTTACGGTTTCAGGGGGCTGCCCACTGAAGCTTTCTTT. Protein sequence: CASYGFRGLPTEAFF.

The table lists this clone with a count of one. The rearrangement joins TRBV2 to TRBJ2-5; perhaps TRBD2 as D (6 bases). V lost 6 bases, J lost 5 bases, and 13 bases lay in between. CDR3 size: 13 residues. Per germline, CDR1 SNHLY and CDR2 FYNNEI. This chain's CDR3 is CASRGGNGETQYF. The CDR3 nucleotides read TGTGCCAGCAGGGGGGGAAACGGGGAGACCCAGTACTTC. Full variable domain (missing parts from reference TRBV2 and TRBJ2-5): EPEVTQTPSHQVTQMGQEVILRCVPISNHLYFYWYRQILGQKVEFLVSFYNNEISEKSEIFDDQFSVERPDGSNFTLKIRSTKLEDSAMYFCASRGGNGETQYFGPGTRLLVL.

The chain is built from TRBV21-1 and TRBJ2-7. TRBV21-1 constitutes a pseudogene. The length of the CDR3 is 16 residues. CDR3 region: CASSKGAPASSYEQYF. CDR3 in DNA: TGTGCCAGCAGCAAAGGGGCACCAGCTAGCTCCTACGAGCAGTACTTC.

This chain connects TRBV9 to TRBJ1-1; D is perhaps TRBD1 (5 bases). V dropped 0 bases and J dropped 4 bases, with 13 bases sitting between them. The germline CDR1 and CDR2 sequences are SGDLS and YYNGEE. The CDR3 is made up of 15 amino acids. The CDR3 sequence: CASSVGRGFLTEAFF. In nucleotides, the CDR3 is TGTGCCAGCAGCGTAGGTCGGGGGTTTCTCACTGAAGCTTTCTTT.

The chain recombines TRBV5-1 with TRBJ2-5; TRBD2 might be the D (6 bases). The CDR3 extends over 14 amino acids. Trimming left V 0 bases short and J 5 bases short, with 11 bases between. Germline lookup yields CDR1 SGHRS and CDR2 YFSETQ. The CDR3 coding sequence is TGCGCCAGCAGCTTGGAGGGCGGGGAGGAGACCCAGTACTTC. Its protein is CASSLEGGEETQYF.

This chain uses TRBV12-2 with TRBJ2-4. TRBV12-2 is deemed a pseudogene. CDR3 length: 13 residues. This CDR3 is CASRLVGIGVQYF. Written as DNA, the CDR3 is TGTGCAAGTCGCTTAGTGGGGATAGGCGTTCAGTACTTC.

This clone has only a few counts. This chain connects TRBV28 to TRBJ1-2; perhaps TRBD1 as D (5 bases). The V and J ends lost 3 bases and 7 bases respectively, with 12 bases between them. There are 13 residues in the CDR3. Germline lookup yields CDR1 MDHEN and CDR2 SYDVKM. The CDR3 region has the DNA TGTGCCAGCAGTTTTGGGGGTTTGAGTGGCTACACCTTC. Translated, it gives CASSFGGLSGYTF.

This clone was counted a single time. The chain has TRBV27 and TRBJ2-3; no reliable D call. CDR3 length: 13 amino acids. V was cut by 3 bases and J by 6 bases, with 10 bases left in between. Looked up from germline, CDR1 is MNHEY and CDR2 is SMNVEV (reference sequence). The DNA of the CDR3 is TGTGCCAGCAGTTTTCTGACGGGTGATACGCAGTATTTT. Translation gives CASSFLTGDTQYF.

The chain joins TRBV10-2 to TRBJ2-1; TRBD1 aligns across 12 bases. Trimming took 5 bases from V and 8 from J; bases not matched to a gene: 10. CDR3 length: 16 amino acids. Germline-derived CDR1 and CDR2 are WSHSY and SAAADI. CDR3 region: CASSRDRGLDMDEQFF. CDR3 nucleotide sequence: TGCGCCAGCAGTCGGGACAGGGGGCTCGATATGGATGAGCAGTTCTTC.

This clone turned up a few times. V and J are TRBV15 and TRBJ2-5; tentative D call: TRBD2 (7 bases). Germline lookup yields CDR1 LNHNV and CDR2 YYDKDF (reference sequence). Trimming pared 1 base from V and 5 bases from J, leaving 14 bases between. The CDR3 consists of 15 residues. The CDR3 is CATSRALQGGETQYF. The CDR3 coding sequence is TGTGCCACCAGCAGAGCTCTACAGGGAGGGGAGACCCAGTACTTC.

The genes are TRBV2 and TRBJ1-6, with D unclear. The CDR3 loop spans 16 amino acids. V was cut by 10 bases and J by 0 bases, with 16 bases left in between. Germline V gene sequence: CDR1 SNHLY, CDR2 FYNNEI. CDR3 bases: TGTGCCATCAAGGGTGCGGAGAGCTCCTATAATTCACCCCTCCACTTT. It codes for CAIKGAESSYNSPLHF.